These 9 T cell receptor beta chains were sequenced from one sample in a study of shared clonotypes between healthy human individuals. CD8 cells classed as naive were CD45RO-negative and positively selected for CCR7, excluding terminally differentiated effector memory CD45RA+ cells. The protocol was immunoSEQ multiplex PCR, while the TCRdb copy is restricted to in-frame clones and leaves out a portion. The sample comprises over 750,000 clones, about 96% of which are singletons, and about 0.25% rests with the top ten. The sample consisted of naive CD8+ T cells sorted from blood. These TCRs come from a man in his thirties or forties in good health.

The V call is TRBV7-9, the J call TRBJ1-5; D unclear. Germline CDR1 is SEHNR and CDR2 is FQNEAQ (reference sequence). V was trimmed by 0 bases and J by 2 bases, leaving 5 bases between them. This CDR3 spans 14 amino acids. The CDR3 here is CASSLAEGNQPQHF. The CDR3 bases are TGTGCCAGCAGCTTAGCGGAGGGCAATCAGCCCCAGCATTTT. Full variable domain (outside the CDR3, taken from reference TRBV7-9 and TRBJ1-5): DTGVSQNPRHKITKRGQNVTFRCDPISEHNRLYWYRQTLGQGPEFLTYFQNEAQLEKSRLLSDRFSAERPKGSFSTLEIQRTEQGDSAMYLCASSLAEGNQPQHFGDGTRLSIL.

The rearrangement uses TRBV7-9 and TRBJ2-1, with 13 bases matching TRBD2. The CDR3 extends over 15 amino acids. J lost 7 bases, V lost 6 bases, and 6 bases had no gene match. Germline-derived CDR1 and CDR2 are SEHNR and FQNEAQ (reference sequence). This CDR3 reads CASRLAGGPRNEQFF. For the CDR3, the DNA is TGTGCCAGCAGACTAGCGGGAGGGCCGAGAAATGAGCAGTTCTTC.

V is TRBV29-1 and J is TRBJ2-7, with D unclear. The V gene lost 2 bases and the J gene lost 2 bases, with 10 bases spanning the gap. In germline, CDR1 is SQVTM, CDR2 ANQGSEA. There are 13 residues in the CDR3. The CDR3 region has the DNA TGCAGCGTTGAATTTACCGAAACCTACGAGCAGTACTTC. This gives the protein CSVEFTETYEQYF.

For this clone: This sample includes further DNA sequences coding for the same CDR3. Here the CDR3 DNA reads TGTGCCAGCAGCTTAGCGGGAAGCTCCTACGAGCAGTACTTC. Its translation: CASSLAGSSYEQYF. The gene calls are TRBV7-6 and TRBJ2-7; D is unresolved. The CDR3 has 14 residues. In germline, CDR1 is SGHVS, CDR2 FNYEAQ. The V gene lost 0 bases and the J gene lost 0 bases, with 6 bases spanning the gap.

The V and J genes are TRBV10-3 and TRBJ2-7; D ambiguous. V lost 3 bases and J 0 bases, leaving 9 bases between the germline ends. CDR1 is ENHRY and CDR2 is SYGVKD in the germline V gene. The CDR3 is made up of 14 amino acids. The CDR3 DNA reads as TGTGCCATCAGTGATCCCCCAAGCTCCTACGAGCAGTACTTC. Translated: CAISDPPSSYEQYF.

The chain joins TRBV4-1 to TRBJ2-2; D uncertain. Germline V CDR1 and CDR2: MGHRA, YSYEKL. The CDR3 is 12 residues long. The V gene lost 6 bases and the J gene lost 8 bases, with 10 bases spanning the gap. CDR3 loop: CASRTGRGELFF. The CDR3, as DNA: TGCGCCAGCAGGACGGGTAGGGGGGAGCTGTTTTTT.

This clone has just one count. The gene calls are TRBV7-9 and TRBJ2-5; D gene ambiguous. The CDR3 has 13 residues. V dropped 5 bases and J dropped 5 bases, with 12 bases sitting between them. Germline V CDR1 and CDR2: SEHNR, FQNEAQ (reference sequence). CDR3 protein: CASSVLGEETQYF. CDR3 nucleotides: TGTGCCAGCAGCGTATTGGGTGAGGAGACCCAGTACTTC.

The V and J genes are TRBV27 and TRBJ1-5, with a tentative D call TRBD1 (6 bases). V was cut by 5 bases and J by 5 bases, with 16 bases left in between. This CDR3 contains 15 residues. The V gene's germline CDR1 is MNHEY and CDR2 SMNVEV (reference sequence). CDR3 DNA sequence: TGTGCCAGCAGTCCAGGGCGTCGGGGGCATCAGCCCCAGCATTTT. This codes for CASSPGRRGHQPQHF.

The rearrangement joins TRBV7-9 to TRBJ2-7; D perhaps matches TRBD2 (6 bases). The germline gives CDR1 SEHNR, CDR2 FQNEAQ (reference sequence). The ends were cut back, 5 bases at V and 1 base at J, with 12 bases in the middle. The CDR3 consists of 14 residues. CDR3 nucleotides: TGTGCCAGCAGCGGAGCTGGAGGGTCCTACGAGCAGTACTTC. Amino acids: CASSGAGGSYEQYF.